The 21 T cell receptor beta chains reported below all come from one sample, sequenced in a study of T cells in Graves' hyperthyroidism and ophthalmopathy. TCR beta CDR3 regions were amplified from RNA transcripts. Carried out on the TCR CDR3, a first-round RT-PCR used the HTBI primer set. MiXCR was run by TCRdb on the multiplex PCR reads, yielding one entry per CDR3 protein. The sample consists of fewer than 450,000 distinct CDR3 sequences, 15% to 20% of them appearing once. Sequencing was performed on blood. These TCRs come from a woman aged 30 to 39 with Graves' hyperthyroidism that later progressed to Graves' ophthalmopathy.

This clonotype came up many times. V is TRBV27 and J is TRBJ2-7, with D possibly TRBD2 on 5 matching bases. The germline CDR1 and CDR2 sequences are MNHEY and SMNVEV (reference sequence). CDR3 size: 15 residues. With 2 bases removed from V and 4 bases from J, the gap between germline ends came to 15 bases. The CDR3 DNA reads TGTGCCAGCAGTTTAAGAGGGAGCGTAGTATACGAGCAGTACTTC. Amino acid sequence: CASSLRGSVVYEQYF.

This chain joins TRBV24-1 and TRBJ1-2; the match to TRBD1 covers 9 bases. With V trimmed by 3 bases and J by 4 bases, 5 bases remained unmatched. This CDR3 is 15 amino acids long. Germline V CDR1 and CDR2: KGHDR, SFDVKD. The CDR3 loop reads CATSDPQGAGYGYTF. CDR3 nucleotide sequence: TGTGCCACCAGTGATCCACAGGGGGCAGGCTATGGCTACACCTTC.

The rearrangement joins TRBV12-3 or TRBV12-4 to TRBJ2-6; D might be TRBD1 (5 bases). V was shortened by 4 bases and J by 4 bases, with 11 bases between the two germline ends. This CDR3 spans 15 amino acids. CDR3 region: CASSSRQPGANVLTF. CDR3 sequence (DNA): TGTGCCAGCAGTTCCAGACAGCCCGGGGCCAACGTCCTGACTTTC.

The CDR3 DNA reads TGTGCCAGCAGCCATAGCTTCACAGGGGCCTATGGCTACACCTTC. Translated, it gives CASSHSFTGAYGYTF. The chain employs TRBV14 and TRBJ1-2; TRBD1 matches 7 bases. This CDR3 is built from 15 residues. CDR1 and CDR2 (germline): SGHDN, FVKESK. The trim removed 3 bases at V and 4 bases at J, leaving 8 bases unmatched. Full variable domain (rest looked up from reference TRBV14 and TRBJ1-2): EAGVTQFPSHSVIEKGQTVTLRCDPISGHDNLYWYRRVMGKEIKFLLHFVKESKQDESGMPNNRFLAERTGGTYSTLKVQPAELEDSGVYFCASSHSFTGAYGYTFGSGTRLTVV.

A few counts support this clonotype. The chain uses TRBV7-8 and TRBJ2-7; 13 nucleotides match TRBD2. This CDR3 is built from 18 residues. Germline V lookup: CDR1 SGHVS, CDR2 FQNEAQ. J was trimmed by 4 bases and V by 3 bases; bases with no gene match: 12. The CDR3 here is CASSFFWTSGSDRYEQYF. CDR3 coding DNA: TGTGCCAGCAGCTTCTTTTGGACTAGCGGGAGTGATCGGTACGAGCAGTACTTC.

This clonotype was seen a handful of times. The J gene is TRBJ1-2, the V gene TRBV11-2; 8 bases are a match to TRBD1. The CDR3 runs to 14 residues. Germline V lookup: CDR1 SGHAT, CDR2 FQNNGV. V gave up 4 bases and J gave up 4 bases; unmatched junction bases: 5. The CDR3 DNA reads TGTGCCAGCAGCTCTGGGACAGGTAGCTATGGCTACACCTTC. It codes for CASSSGTGSYGYTF. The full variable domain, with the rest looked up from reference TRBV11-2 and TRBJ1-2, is EAGVAQSPRYKIIEKRQSVAFWCNPISGHATLYWYQQILGQGPKLLIQFQNNGVVDDSQLPKDRFSAERLKGVDSTLKIQPAKLEDSAVYLCASSSGTGSYGYTFGSGTRLTVV.

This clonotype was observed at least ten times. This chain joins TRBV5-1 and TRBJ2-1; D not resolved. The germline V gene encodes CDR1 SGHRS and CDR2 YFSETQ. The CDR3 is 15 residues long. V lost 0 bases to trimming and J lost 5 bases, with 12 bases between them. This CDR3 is CASSLAPGRDNEQFF. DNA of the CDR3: TGCGCCAGCAGCTTGGCCCCAGGACGTGACAATGAGCAGTTCTTC.

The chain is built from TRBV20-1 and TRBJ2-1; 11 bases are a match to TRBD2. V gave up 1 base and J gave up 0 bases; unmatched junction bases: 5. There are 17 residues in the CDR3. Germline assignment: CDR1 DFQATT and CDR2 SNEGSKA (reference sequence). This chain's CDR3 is CSARVAGGLSSYNEQFF. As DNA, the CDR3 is TGCAGTGCTAGAGTAGCGGGGGGGCTTTCCTCCTACAATGAGCAGTTCTTC.

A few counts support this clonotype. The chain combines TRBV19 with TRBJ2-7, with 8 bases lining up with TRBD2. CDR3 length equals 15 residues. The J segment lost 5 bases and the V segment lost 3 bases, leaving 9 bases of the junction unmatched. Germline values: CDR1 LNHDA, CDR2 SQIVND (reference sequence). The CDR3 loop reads CASSMNYGRAHEQYF. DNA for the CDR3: TGTGCCAGTAGTATGAACTACGGGAGGGCCCACGAGCAGTACTTC. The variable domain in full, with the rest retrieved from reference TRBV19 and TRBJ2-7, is DGGITQSPKYLFRKEGQNVTLSCEQNLNHDAMYWYRQDPGQGLRLIYYSQIVNDFQKGDIAEGYSVSREKKESFPLTVTSAQKNPTAFYLCASSMNYGRAHEQYFGPGTRLTVT.

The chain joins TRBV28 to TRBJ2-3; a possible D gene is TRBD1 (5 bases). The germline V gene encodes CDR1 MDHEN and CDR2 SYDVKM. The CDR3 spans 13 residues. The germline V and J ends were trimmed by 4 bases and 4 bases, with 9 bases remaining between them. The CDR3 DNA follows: TGTGCCAGCAGTTGGGGCATATCAGATACGCAGTATTTT. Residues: CASSWGISDTQYF.

In DNA form, the CDR3 reads TGTACTGGAGCAGAGACCCAGTACTTC. Its translation: CTGAETQYF. The chain has TRBV9 and TRBJ2-5; D remains ambiguous. The CDR3 totals 9 residues. The germline V gene encodes CDR1 SGDLS and CDR2 YYNGEE.

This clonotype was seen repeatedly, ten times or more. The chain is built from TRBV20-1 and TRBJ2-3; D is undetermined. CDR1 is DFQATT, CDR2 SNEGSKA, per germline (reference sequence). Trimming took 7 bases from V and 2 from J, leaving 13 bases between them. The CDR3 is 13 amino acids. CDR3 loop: CSVSLQLTDTQYF. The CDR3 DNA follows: TGCAGTGTCTCGCTACAACTCACAGATACGCAGTATTTT.

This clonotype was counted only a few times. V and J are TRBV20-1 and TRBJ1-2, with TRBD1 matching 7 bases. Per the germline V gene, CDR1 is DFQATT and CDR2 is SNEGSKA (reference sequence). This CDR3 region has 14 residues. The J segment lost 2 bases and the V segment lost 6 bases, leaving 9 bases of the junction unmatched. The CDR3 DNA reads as TGCAGTGCAAATCCTCAGGGGGGAAACTATGGCTACACCTTC. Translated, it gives CSANPQGGNYGYTF.

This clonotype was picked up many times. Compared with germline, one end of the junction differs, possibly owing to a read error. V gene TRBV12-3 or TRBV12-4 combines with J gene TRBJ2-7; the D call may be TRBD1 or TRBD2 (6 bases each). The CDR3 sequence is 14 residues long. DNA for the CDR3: TGTGCCAGCAGTTACGGGGGCGGGACTTACGAGCAGTATTTC. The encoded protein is CASSYGGGTYEQYF.

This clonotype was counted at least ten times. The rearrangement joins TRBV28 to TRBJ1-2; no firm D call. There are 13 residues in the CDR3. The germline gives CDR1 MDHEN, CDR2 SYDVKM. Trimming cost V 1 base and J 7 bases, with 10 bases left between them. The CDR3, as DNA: TGTGCCAGCAGTTTATCGACCGTGGGTGGCTACACCTTC. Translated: CASSLSTVGGYTF.

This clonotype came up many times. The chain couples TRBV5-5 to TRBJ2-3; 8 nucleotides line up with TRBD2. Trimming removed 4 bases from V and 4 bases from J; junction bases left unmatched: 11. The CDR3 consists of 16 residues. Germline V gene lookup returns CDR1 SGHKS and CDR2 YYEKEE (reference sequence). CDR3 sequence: CASSDTRTSFADTQYF. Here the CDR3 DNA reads TGTGCCAGCAGCGATACTAGGACTAGCTTCGCAGATACGCAGTATTTT.

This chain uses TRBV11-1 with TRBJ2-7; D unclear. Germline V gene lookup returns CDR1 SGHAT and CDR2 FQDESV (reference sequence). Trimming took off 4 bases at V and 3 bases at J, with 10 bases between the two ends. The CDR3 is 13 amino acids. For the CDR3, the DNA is TGTGCCAGCAGCTGGGAAGAAGACTACGAGCAGTACTTC. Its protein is CASSWEEDYEQYF.

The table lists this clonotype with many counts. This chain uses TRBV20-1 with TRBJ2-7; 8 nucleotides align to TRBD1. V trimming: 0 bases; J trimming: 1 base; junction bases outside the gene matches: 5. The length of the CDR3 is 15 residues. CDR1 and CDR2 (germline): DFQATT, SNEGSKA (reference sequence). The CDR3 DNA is TGCAGTGCTAGAGATTCAGGGGGCCTATCCTACGAGCAGTACTTC. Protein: CSARDSGGLSYEQYF.

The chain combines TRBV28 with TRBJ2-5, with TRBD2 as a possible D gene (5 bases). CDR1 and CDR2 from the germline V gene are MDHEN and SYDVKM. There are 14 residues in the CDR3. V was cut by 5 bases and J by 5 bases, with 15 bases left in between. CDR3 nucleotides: TGTGCCAGCAGTGCCGGGCCTAGCTCGGAGACCCAGTACTTC. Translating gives CASSAGPSSETQYF.

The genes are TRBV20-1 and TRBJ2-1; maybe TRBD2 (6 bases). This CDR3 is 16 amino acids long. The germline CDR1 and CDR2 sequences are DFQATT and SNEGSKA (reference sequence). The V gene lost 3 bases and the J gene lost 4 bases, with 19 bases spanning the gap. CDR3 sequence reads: CSARHLPGLVYNEQFF. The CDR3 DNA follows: TGCAGTGCTAGGCACCTTCCGGGACTGGTATACAATGAGCAGTTCTTC.

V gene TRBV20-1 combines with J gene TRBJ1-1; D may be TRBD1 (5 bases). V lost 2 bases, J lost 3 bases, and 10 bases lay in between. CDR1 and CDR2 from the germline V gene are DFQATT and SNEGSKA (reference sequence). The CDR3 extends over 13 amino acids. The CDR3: CSARQGGDTEAFF. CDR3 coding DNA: TGCAGTGCTAGACAGGGCGGGGACACTGAAGCTTTCTTT.